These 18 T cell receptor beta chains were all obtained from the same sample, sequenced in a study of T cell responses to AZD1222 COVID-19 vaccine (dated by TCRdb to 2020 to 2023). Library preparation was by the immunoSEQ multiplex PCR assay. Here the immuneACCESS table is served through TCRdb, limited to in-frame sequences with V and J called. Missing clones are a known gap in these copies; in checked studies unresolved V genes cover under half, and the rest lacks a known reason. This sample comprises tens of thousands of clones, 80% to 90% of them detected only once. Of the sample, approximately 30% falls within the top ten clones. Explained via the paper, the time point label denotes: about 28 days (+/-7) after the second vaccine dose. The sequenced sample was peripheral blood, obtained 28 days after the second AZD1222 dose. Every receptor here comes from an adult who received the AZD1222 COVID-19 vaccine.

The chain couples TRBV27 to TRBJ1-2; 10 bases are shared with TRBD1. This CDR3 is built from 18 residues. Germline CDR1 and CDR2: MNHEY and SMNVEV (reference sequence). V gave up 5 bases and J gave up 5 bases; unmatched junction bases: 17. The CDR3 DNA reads TGTGCCAGCAGTAGCCTCCGGGACAGGGGAGGAGGCGTATATGGCTACACCTTC. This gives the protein CASSSLRDRGGGVYGYTF.

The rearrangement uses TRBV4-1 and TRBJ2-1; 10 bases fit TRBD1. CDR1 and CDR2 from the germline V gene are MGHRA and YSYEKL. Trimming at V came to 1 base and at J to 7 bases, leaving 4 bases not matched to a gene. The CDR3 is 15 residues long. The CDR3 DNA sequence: TGCGCCAGCAGCCAAGGACAGGGGGCAGAGAATGAGCAGTTCTTC. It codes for CASSQGQGAENEQFF.

The CDR3: CASSLGGFASRGDTGELFF. CDR3 bases: TGTGCCAGCAGCTTAGGGGGATTCGCGTCCCGAGGGGACACCGGGGAGCTGTTTTTT. The rearrangement joins TRBV7-9 to TRBJ2-2; D is perhaps TRBD1 or TRBD2 (5 bases each). CDR1 and CDR2 from the germline V gene are SEHNR and FQNEAQ (reference sequence). The length of the CDR3 is 19 residues. Trimming pared 1 base from V and 3 bases from J, leaving 21 bases between. The full variable domain, rest sourced from reference TRBV7-9 and TRBJ2-2, is DTGVSQNPRHKITKRGQNVTFRCDPISEHNRLYWYRQTLGQGPEFLTYFQNEAQLEKSRLLSDRFSAERPKGSFSTLEIQRTEQGDSAMYLCASSLGGFASRGDTGELFFGEGSRLTVL.

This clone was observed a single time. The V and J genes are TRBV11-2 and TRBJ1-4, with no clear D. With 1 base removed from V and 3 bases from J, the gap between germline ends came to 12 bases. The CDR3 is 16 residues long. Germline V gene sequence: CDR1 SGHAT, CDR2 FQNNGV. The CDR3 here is CASSLVRQKPNEKLFF. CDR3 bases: TGTGCCAGCAGCTTAGTTCGACAAAAGCCTAATGAAAAACTGTTTTTT.

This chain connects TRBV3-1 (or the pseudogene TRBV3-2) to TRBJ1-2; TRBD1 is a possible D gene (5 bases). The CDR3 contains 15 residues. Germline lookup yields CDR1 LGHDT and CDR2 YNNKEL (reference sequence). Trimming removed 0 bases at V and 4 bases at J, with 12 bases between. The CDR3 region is CASSQDGGASYGYTF. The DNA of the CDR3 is TGTGCCAGCAGCCAAGATGGTGGGGCTTCCTATGGCTACACCTTC.

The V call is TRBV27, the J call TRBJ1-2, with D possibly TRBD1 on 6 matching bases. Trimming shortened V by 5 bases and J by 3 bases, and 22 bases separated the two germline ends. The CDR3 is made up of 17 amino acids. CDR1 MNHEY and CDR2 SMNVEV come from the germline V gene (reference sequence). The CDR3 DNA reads TGTGCCAGCAGTACCACGTTTAGTACAGGGCTCTACTATGGCTACACCTTC. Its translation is CASSTTFSTGLYYGYTF.

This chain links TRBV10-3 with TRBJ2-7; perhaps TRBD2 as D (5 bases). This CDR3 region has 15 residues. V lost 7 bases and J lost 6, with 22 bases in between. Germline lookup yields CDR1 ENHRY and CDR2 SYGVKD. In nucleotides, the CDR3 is TGTGCCATCACCCCGGCGGGTGGCCAGACCGGCGAGCAGTACTTC. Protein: CAITPAGGQTGEQYF.

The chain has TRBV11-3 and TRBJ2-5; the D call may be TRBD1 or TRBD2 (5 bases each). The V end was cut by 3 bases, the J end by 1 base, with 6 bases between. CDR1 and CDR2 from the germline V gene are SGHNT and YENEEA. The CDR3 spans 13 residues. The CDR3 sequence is CASSLGRQETQYF. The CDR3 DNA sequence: TGTGCCAGCAGCTTGGGACGCCAAGAGACCCAGTACTTC.

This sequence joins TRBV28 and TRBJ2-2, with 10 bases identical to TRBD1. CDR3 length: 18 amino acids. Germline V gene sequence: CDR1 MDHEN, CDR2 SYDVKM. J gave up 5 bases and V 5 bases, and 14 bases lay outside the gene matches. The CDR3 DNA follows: TGTGCCAGCAGTACCCAAGTGACAGGGGGCAGCTGGACCGGGGAGCTGTTTTTT. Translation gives CASSTQVTGGSWTGELFF. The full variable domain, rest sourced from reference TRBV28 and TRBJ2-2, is DVKVTQSSRYLVKRTGEKVFLECVQDMDHENMFWYRQDPGLGLRLIYFSYDVKMKEKGDIPEGYSVSREKKERFSLILESASTNQTSMYLCASSTQVTGGSWTGELFFGEGSRLTVL.

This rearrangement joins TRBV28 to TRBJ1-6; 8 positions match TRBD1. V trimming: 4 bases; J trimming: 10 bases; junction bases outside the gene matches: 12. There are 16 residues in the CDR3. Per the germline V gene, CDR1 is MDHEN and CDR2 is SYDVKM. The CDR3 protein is CASSWGGQGTRSPLHF. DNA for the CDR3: TGTGCCAGCAGTTGGGGAGGACAGGGAACAAGGTCACCCCTCCACTTT.

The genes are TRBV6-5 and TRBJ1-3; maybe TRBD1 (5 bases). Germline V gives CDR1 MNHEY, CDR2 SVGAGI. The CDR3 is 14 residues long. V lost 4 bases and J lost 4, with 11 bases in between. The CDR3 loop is CASSSGRGGNTIYF. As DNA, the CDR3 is TGTGCCAGCAGTTCAGGGAGGGGAGGAAACACCATATATTTT.

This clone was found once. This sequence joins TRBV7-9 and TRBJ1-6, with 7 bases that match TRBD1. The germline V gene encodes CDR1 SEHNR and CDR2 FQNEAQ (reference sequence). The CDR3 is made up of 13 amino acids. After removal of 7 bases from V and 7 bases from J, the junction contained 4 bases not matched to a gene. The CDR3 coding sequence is TGTGCCAGCATGCAGGGACAGAATTCACCCCTCCACTTT. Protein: CASMQGQNSPLHF.

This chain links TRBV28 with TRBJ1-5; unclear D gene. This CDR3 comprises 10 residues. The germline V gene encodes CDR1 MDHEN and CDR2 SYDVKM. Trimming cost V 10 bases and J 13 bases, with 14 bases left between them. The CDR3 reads CATSWGSQHF. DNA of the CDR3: TGTGCCACATCTTGGGGATCTCAGCATTTT.

CDR3 in amino acids: CASSLTMVQGAGGTQYF. The CDR3 nucleotides read TGTGCCAGCAGCTTGACAATGGTCCAGGGGGCTGGGGGGACCCAGTACTTC. The chain recombines TRBV5-5 with TRBJ2-5, with 8 bases identical to TRBD1. This CDR3 is 17 amino acids long. With V trimmed by 1 base and J by 7 bases, 15 bases remained unmatched. Germline-derived CDR1 and CDR2 are SGHKS and YYEKEE (reference sequence).

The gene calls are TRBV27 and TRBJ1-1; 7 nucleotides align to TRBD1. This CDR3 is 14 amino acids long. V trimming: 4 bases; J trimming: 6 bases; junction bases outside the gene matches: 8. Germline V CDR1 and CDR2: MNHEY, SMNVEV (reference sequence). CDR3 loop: CASSSLKGAAEAFF. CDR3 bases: TGTGCCAGCAGTTCACTTAAGGGGGCGGCTGAAGCTTTCTTT.

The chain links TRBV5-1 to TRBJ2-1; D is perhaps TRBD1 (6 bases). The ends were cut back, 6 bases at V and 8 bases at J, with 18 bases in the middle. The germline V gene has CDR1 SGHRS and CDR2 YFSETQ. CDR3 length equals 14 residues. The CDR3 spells CASTDGQPRDEQFF. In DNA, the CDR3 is TGCGCCAGCACTGACGGACAGCCCCGGGATGAGCAGTTCTTC.

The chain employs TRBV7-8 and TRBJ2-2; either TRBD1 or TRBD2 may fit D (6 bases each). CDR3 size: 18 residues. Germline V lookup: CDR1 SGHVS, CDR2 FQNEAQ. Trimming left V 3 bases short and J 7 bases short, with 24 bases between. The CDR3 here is CASSFTRGDGGLGGELFF. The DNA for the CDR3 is TGTGCCAGCAGCTTTACAAGGGGGGACGGCGGCCTGGGCGGGGAGCTGTTTTTT.

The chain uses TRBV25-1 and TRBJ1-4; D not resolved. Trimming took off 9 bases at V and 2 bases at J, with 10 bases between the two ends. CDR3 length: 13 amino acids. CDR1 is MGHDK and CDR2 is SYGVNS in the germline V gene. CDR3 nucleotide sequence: TGTGCCAGTCGGGGTGGGACTAATGAAAAACTGTTTTTT. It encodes CASRGGTNEKLFF.